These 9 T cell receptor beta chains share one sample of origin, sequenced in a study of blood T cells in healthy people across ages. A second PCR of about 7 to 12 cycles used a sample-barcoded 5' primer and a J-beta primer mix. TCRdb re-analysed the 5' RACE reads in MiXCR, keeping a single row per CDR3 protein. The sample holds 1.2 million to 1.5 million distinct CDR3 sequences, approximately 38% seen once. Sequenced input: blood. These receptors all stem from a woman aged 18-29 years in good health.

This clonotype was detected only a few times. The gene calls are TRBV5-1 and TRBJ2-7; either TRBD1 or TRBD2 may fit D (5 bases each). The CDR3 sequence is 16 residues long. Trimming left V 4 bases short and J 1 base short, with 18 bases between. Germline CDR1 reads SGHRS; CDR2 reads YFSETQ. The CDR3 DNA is TGCGCCAGCAGCCAACTAACCGGGACGGATTCCTACGAGCAGTACTTC. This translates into CASSQLTGTDSYEQYF.

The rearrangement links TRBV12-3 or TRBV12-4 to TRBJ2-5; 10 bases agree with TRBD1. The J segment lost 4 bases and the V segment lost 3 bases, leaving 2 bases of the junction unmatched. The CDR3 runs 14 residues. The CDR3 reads CASSFGQGGETQYF. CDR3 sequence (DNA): TGTGCCAGCAGTTTCGGACAGGGGGGAGAGACCCAGTACTTC.

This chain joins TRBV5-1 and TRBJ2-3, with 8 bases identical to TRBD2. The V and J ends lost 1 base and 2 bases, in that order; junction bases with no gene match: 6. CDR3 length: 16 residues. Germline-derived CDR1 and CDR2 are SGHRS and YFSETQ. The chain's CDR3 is CASSLLLAELTDTQYF. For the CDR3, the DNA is TGCGCCAGCAGCTTGTTACTAGCGGAGCTCACAGATACGCAGTATTTT.

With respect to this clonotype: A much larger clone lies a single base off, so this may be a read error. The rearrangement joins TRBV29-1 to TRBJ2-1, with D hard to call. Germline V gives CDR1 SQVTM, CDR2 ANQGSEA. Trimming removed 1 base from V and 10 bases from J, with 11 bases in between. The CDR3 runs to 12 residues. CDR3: CSVEGTSYEQFF. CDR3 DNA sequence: TGCAGCGTTGAAGGGACCTCATACGAGCAGTTCTTC.

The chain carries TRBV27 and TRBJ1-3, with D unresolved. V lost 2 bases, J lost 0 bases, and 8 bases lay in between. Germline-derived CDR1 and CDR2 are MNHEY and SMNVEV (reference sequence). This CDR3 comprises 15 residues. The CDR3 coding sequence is TGTGCCAGCAGTTTAATACCGATCTCTGGAAACACCATATATTTT. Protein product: CASSLIPISGNTIYF.

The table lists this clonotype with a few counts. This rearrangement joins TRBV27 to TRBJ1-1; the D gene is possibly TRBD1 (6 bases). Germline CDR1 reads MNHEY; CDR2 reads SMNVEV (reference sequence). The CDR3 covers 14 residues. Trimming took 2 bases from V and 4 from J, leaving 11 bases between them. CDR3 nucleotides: TGTGCCAGCAGTTTAACTCCCAGGGGCACTGAAGCTTTCTTT. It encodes CASSLTPRGTEAFF.

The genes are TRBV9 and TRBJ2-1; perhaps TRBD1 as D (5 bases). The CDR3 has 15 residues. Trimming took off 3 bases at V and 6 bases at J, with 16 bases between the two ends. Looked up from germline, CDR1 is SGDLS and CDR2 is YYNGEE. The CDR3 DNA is TGTGCCAGCAGCGCCTTCTCTGGGGCCGGCAATGAGCAGTTCTTC. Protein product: CASSAFSGAGNEQFF. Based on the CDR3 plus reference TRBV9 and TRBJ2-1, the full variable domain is DSGVTQTPKHLITATGQRVTLRCSPRSGDLSVYWYQQSLDQGLQFLIQYYNGEERAKGNILERFSAQQFPDLHSELNLSSLELGDSALYFCASSAFSGAGNEQFFGPGTRLTVL.

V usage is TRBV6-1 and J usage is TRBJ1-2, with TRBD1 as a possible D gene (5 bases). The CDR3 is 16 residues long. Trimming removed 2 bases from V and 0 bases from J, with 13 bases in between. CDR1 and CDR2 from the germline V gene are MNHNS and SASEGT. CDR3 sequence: CASSESGGAPNYGYTF. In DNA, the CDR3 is TGTGCCAGCAGTGAATCCGGGGGAGCCCCTAACTATGGCTACACCTTC.

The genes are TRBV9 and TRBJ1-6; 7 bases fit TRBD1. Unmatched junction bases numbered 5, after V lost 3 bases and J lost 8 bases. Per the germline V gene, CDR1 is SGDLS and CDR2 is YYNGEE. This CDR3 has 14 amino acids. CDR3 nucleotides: TGTGCCAGCAGCGCGAACACAGGGGATTCACCCCTCCACTTT. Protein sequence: CASSANTGDSPLHF.